This TCR beta chain was retrieved from a study of blood T cell repertoires in COVID-19 (dated by TCRdb to between 2020 and 2021). At the level of the whole study: Collaborator samples came from the United States, Italy and Spain and covered acute and convalescent phases of COVID-19. The material from the prospective study consisted of cDNA or gDNA derived from T cells, B-cell-depleted T cells, or PBMCs. Subjects who had been exposed to COVID-19, were actively infected with it, or had recovered from it provided the deeply sampled blood TCRbeta repertoires that made up the dataset. The repertoires were released in a freely available public database intended as a resource for research on the immune response to SARS-CoV-2. Samples came from the ongoing ImmuneRACE study (first 160 participants) plus 1,254 subjects from 6 global collaborators. Sample metadata almost always included a de-identified subject ID, COVID-19 status, age in years and sex. Where HLA class I and class II types were available, the types were taken from metadata supplied by the sample provider, not from assay-based typing. The investigation overall reported the following: The quantity of clinical and demographic metadata differed by source and by participant and was supplied without curation.

A second Seattle source provided samples from volunteer blood donors who had recovered from COVID-19. Each collaborating institution followed its own protocols to collect whole blood in K2EDTA tubes. For TCRbeta analysis, collaborators shipped samples as frozen whole blood, isolated PBMCs, or DNA extracted from either of those sample types. Its CDR3 holds 17 amino acids, cysteine through phenylalanine. Just CDR3 DNA is preserved here, 51 bases in frame from base 1. CDR1 and CDR2, per the germline V gene (reference sequence), are SEHNR and FQNEAQ. At the junction V is shortened by 5 bases and J by 0 bases; bases outside the gene matches: 9. The immunoSEQ Assay, a bias-controlled multiplex PCR, was used to amplify TCRbeta CDR3 regions from genomic DNA. From the authors' description of their analysis: Nucleated cell counts per sample were estimated from amplification of reference gene primers within the assay. Sequence reads were collapsed and filtered to measure the absolute abundance of every unique TCRbeta CDR3 rearrangement. For each sample, productive Simpson clonality was calculated as the square root of Simpson's diversity index over productive rearrangements. Drawn from immuneACCESS, this table holds only the in-frame rearrangements with V and J called that TCRdb kept. Clones are partly lost; checked studies trace under half to an unresolved V gene and leave the rest unexplained. That table gives V, J and clone size, and the DNA gave D and trimming. This sample comprises around 230,000 clones, roughly 84% of them detected only once. The top ten hold approximately 2.4% of the sample.

This clone came up once. Its antigen remains unidentified. No base quality values were provided; no much bigger clone lies one nucleotide off. The sequence was obtained from a man aged 35 to 55 who had recovered from COVID-19. This sequence uses TRBV7-9 and TRBJ1-3; 8 nucleotides in the junction match TRBD1. The sample was peripheral blood. The sequence in DNA is TGTGCCAGCAGCCCCGGACAGGGAGGAAGCTCTGGAAACACCATATATTTT. Its translation is CASSPGQGGSSGNTIYF.